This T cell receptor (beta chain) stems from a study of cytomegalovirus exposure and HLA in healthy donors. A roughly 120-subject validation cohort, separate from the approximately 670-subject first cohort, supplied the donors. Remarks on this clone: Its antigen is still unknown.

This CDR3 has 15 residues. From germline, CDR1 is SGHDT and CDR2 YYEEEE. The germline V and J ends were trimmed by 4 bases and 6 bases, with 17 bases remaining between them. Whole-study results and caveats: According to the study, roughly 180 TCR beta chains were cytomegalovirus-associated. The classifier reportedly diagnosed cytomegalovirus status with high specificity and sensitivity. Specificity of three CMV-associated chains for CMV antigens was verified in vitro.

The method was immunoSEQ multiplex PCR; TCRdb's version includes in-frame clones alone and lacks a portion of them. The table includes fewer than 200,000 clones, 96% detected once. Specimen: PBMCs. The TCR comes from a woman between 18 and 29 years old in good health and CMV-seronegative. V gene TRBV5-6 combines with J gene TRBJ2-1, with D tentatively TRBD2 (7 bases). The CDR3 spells CASSHPTGGPNEQFF. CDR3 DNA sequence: TGTGCCAGCAGCCATCCGACCGGGGGGCCCAATGAGCAGTTCTTC.